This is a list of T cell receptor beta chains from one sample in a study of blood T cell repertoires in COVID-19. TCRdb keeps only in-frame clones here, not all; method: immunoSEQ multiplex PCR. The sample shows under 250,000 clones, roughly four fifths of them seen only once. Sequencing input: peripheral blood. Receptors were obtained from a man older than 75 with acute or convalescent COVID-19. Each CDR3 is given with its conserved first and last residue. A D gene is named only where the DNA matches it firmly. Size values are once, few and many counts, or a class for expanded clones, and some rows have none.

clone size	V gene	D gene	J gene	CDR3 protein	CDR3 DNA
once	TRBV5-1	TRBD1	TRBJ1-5	CASSPDRAGQPQHF	TGCGCCAGCAGCCCGGACAGGGCCGGGCAGCCCCAGCATTTT
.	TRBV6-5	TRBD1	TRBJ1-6	CASTTGAPYNSPLHF	TGTGCCAGCACAACAGGGGCGCCCTATAATTCACCCCTCCACTTT
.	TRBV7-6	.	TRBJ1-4	CASSLNSGANEKLFF	TGTGCCAGCAGCTTGAACTCCGGGGCTAATGAAAAACTGTTTTTT
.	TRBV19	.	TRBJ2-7	CASSISPVRLPPYEQYF	TGTGCCAGTAGTATTAGCCCCGTACGTCTACCTCCCTACGAGCAGTACTTC
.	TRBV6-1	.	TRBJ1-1	CASSEARRGNTEAFF	TGTGCCAGCAGTGAAGCGCGGCGGGGGAACACTGAAGCTTTCTTT
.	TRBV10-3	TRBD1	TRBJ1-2	CATNPGQSNYGYTF	TGTGCCACCAACCCGGGACAGTCTAACTATGGCTACACCTTC
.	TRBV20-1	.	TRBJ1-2	CSVGYGYTF	TGCAGTGTCGGCTATGGCTACACCTTC
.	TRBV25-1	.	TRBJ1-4	CASSSRQINEKLFF	TGTGCCAGCAGTAGTCGACAGATTAATGAAAAACTGTTTTTT
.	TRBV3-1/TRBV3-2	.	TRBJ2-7	CASSQGGVRADEQYF	TGTGCCAGCAGCCAAGGGGGGGTCAGGGCGGACGAGCAGTACTTC
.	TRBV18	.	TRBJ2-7	CASSPPEGSYEQYF	TGTGCCAGCTCACCACCGGAGGGCAGCTACGAGCAGTACTTC
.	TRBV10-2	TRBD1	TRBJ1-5	CASRGQGGQPQHF	TGCGCCAGCAGAGGACAGGGAGGACAGCCCCAGCATTTT
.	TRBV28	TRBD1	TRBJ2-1	CASRGQVNEQFF	TGTGCCAGCAGAGGACAGGTCAATGAGCAGTTCTTC
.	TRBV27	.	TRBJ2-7	CASSLLGRNYEQYF	TGTGCCAGCAGTTTACTTGGCAGGAATTACGAGCAGTACTTC
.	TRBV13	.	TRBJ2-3	CASSLQGVGDTQYF	TGTGCCAGCAGCTTACAAGGGGTGGGGGATACGCAGTATTTT
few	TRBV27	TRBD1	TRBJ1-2	CASGMDRGAGGYTF	TGTGCCAGCGGAATGGACAGGGGGGCGGGGGGCTACACCTTC
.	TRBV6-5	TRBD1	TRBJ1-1	CASSYSPRTGFEAFF	TGTGCCAGCAGTTACTCTCCGAGGACAGGTTTTGAAGCTTTCTTT
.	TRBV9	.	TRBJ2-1	CASSFQLAGRNEQFF	TGTGCCAGCAGCTTCCAACTGGCAGGGAGGAATGAGCAGTTCTTC
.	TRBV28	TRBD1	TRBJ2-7	CASRRPGQEIYEQYF	TGTGCCAGCAGGCGTCCGGGACAGGAGATCTACGAGCAGTACTTC
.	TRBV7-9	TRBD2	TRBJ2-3	CASSLGSGSSSTDTQYF	TGTGCCAGCAGCTTAGGGAGCGGGAGCTCTAGCACAGATACGCAGTATTTT
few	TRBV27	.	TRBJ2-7	CASSLFWTSYEQYF	TGTGCCAGCAGTTTATTTTGGACTTCCTACGAGCAGTACTTC
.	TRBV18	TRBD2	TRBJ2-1	CASSPPARGGQDEQFF	TGTGCCAGCTCTCCCCCTGCGCGGGGGGGCCAAGATGAGCAGTTCTTC
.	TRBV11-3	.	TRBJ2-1	CASSSAGSPHEQFF	TGTGCCAGCAGCTCTGCCGGGTCTCCGCATGAGCAGTTCTTC
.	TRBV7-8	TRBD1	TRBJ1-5	CASSLLNRGQGQPQHF	TGTGCCAGCAGCTTACTTAACAGGGGGCAAGGGCAGCCCCAGCATTTT
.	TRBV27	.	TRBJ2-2	CATEGGELFF	TGTGCCACGGAGGGCGGGGAGCTGTTTTTT
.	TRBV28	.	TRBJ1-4	CASRMGGSNEKLFF	TGTGCCAGCAGGATGGGAGGATCTAATGAAAAACTGTTTTTT
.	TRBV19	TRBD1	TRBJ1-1	CASSSRTGGSTEAFF	TGTGCCAGTAGTTCTCGGACAGGGGGGTCCACTGAAGCTTTCTTT
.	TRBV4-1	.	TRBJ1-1	CASSHPQEGTPWGRAFF	TGCGCCAGCAGCCACCCCCAGGAGGGGACTCCTTGGGGTCGAGCTTTCTTT
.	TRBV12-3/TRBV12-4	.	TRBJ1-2	CASSLTGDLGYTF	TGTGCCAGCAGTTTGACAGGTGACCTTGGCTACACCTTC
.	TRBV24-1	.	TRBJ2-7	CATSDLWHLYEQYF	TGTGCCACCAGTGATTTATGGCATCTCTACGAGCAGTACTTC
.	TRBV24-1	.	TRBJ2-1	CATSDLRGDNEQFF	TGTGCCACCAGTGATTTGCGCGGGGACAATGAGCAGTTCTTC
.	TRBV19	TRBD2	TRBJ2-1	CASSIVGTSGKDEQFF	TGTGCCAGTAGTATAGTGGGGACTAGCGGGAAGGATGAGCAGTTCTTC
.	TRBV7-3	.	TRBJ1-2	CASSPAGMRNYGYTF	TGTGCCAGCAGCCCAGCGGGTATGCGCAACTATGGCTACACCTTC
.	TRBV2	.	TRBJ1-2	CASSSKPNEGYTF	TGTGCCAGCAGTTCCAAGCCGAACGAGGGCTACACCTTC
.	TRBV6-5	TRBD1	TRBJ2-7	CASRTLTGGYEQYF	TGTGCCAGCAGGACTTTGACAGGGGGCTACGAGCAGTACTTC
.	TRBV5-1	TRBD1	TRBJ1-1	CASSLAKGQVNTEAFF	TGCGCCAGCAGCTTGGCCAAGGGACAGGTGAACACTGAAGCTTTCTTT
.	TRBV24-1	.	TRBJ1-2	CATSSGRSYGYTF	TGTGCCACCAGTAGCGGCCGAAGCTATGGCTACACCTTC
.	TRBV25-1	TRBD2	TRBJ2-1	CASSEWSGGGPDEQFF	TGTGCCAGCAGTGAATGGAGCGGGGGGGGCCCCGATGAGCAGTTCTTC
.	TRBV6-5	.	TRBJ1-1	CASSDRQRLNTEAFF	TGTGCCAGCAGCGACCGACAGAGGTTGAACACTGAAGCTTTCTTT
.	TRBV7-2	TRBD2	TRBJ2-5	CASSPLGGGNQETQYF	TGTGCCAGCAGCCCTTTGGGGGGAGGGAACCAAGAGACCCAGTACTTC
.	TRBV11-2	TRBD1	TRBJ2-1	CASSLLQGQGGYNEQFF	TGTGCCAGCAGCTTATTACAGGGACAGGGGGGATACAATGAGCAGTTCTTC
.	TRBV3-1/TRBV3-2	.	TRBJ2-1	CASSISGSYNEQFF	TGTGCCAGCAGCATAAGCGGCTCCTACAATGAGCAGTTCTTC
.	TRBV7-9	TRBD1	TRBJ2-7	CASSLERTGGGQYF	TGTGCCAGCAGCTTAGAACGGACAGGGGGTGGGCAGTACTTC
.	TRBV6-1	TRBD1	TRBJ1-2	CASSEDRGRLYSYTF	TGTGCCAGCAGTGAAGACAGGGGGCGTCTCTATAGCTACACCTTC
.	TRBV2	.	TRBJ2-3	CASSPRWDTQYF	TGTGCCAGCAGTCCGAGGTGGGATACGCAGTATTTT
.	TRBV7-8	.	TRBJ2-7	CASSQTSYEQYF	TGTGCCAGCAGCCAAACAAGCTACGAGCAGTACTTC
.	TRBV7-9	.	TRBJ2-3	CASSHLSWETDTQYF	TGTGCCAGCAGCCACCTTAGCTGGGAGACAGATACGCAGTATTTT
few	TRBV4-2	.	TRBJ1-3	CASSQDKGNTIYF	TGTGCCAGCAGCCAAGATAAAGGAAACACCATATATTTT
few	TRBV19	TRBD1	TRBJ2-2	CASSIARTGETGELFF	TGTGCCAGTAGTATAGCAAGGACAGGGGAGACCGGGGAGCTGTTTTTT
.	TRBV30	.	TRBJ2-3	CAWNLLDTQYF	TGTGCCTGGAATTTATTGGATACGCAGTATTTT
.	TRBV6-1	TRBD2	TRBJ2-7	CASSPGLAGGYEQYF	TGTGCCAGCAGTCCCGGACTAGCGGGGGGCTACGAGCAGTACTTC
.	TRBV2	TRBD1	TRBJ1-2	CASSGGDREYRSYGYTF	TGTGCCAGCAGTGGGGGGGACAGGGAGTATCGGAGCTATGGCTACACCTTC
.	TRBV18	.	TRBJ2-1	CASSPRQANSGEQFF	TGTGCCAGCTCACCACGGCAGGCAAACAGCGGTGAGCAGTTCTTC
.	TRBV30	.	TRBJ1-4	CAWIRSGATNEKLFF	TGTGCCTGGATACGGTCCGGGGCAACTAATGAAAAACTGTTTTTT
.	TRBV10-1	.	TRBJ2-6	CASSIGLEISSGANVLTF	TGCGCCAGCAGTATAGGCCTAGAGATTTCTTCTGGGGCCAACGTCCTGACTTTC
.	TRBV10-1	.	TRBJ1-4	CASSSPGQGNEKLFF	TGCGCCAGCAGCTCACCGGGACAAGGAAATGAAAAACTGTTTTTT
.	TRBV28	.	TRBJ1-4	CASSVRGGANEKLFF	TGTGCCAGCAGTGTCCGGGGAGGAGCCAATGAAAAACTGTTTTTT
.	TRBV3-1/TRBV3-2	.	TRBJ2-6	CASSQAAAGANVLTF	TGTGCCAGCAGCCAGGCCGCAGCTGGGGCCAACGTCCTGACTTTC
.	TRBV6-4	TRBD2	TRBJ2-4	CASSDSPIKGPGRIQYF	TGTGCCAGCAGTGACTCGCCAATAAAGGGGCCCGGGAGGATTCAGTACTTC
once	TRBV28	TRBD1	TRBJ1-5	CASSTRQGSNQPQHF	TGTGCCAGCAGCACCCGACAGGGGAGCAATCAGCCCCAGCATTTT